The clone carrying this TCR beta chain has a count of ten or more. Antigen unknown. This CDR3 spans 13 amino acids. The V gene's germline CDR1 is SQVTM and CDR2 ANQGSEA. The V end lost 1 base, the J end lost 4 bases, and 10 bases lay between the germline ends. These data belong to a study of T-cell reconstitution after alpha-beta-depleted transplantation in children. Preparation of the TCRbeta library involved a method that used unique molecular identifiers. Via MiXCR, TCRdb re-called the PCR reads, giving one row per CDR3 protein. There are approximately 70,000 distinct CDR3 sequences in the sample; roughly 5% occur only once, and about 19% lies in the top ten. The study, taken as a whole, reports: Recipient T cells and thymic progenitors that survived gave rise to the high TCRbeta diversity observed at day 60 in some patients. It was reported that alpha-beta T cells came from several hundred expanded graft clones (about two months after transplant). When one year had passed after transplant, most T-cell counts and diversity came from newly produced T cells.

This sequence was found in a boy younger than two who had a stem cell transplant for acute myeloid leukemia, so the T cells may come from the graft donor. This material consisted of PBMCs, mostly from graft donor cells, taken 180 days after TCRalphabeta/CD19-depleted stem cell transplant. This chain joins TRBV29-1 and TRBJ1-2; maybe TRBD1 (6 bases). The CDR3 bases are TGCAGCGTTGAAGGGACAGTTCCCTATGGCTACACCTTC. Protein product: CSVEGTVPYGYTF.